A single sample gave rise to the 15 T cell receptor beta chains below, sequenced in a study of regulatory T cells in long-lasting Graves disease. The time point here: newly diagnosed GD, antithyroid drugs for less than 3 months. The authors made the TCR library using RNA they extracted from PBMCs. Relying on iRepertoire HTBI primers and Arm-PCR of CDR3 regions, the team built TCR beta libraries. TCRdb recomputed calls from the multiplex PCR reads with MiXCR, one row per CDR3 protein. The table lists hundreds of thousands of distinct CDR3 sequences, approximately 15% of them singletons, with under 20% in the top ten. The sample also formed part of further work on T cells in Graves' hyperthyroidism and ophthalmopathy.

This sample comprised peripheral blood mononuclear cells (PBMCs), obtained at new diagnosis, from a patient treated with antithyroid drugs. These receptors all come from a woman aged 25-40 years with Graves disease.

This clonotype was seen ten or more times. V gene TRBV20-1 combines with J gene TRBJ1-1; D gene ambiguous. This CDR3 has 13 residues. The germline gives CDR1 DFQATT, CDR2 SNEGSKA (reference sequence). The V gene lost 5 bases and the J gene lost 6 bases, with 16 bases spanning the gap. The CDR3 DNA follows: TGCAGTGCTCCAGGTTGGCTTAACGCTGAAGCTTTCTTT. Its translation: CSAPGWLNAEAFF.

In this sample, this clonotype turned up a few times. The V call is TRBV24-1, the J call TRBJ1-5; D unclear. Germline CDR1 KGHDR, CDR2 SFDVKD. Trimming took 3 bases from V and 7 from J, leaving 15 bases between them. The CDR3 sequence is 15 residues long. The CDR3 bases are TGTGCCACCAGTGATCCTACAGTGCTTGGACAGCCCCAGCATTTT. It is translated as CATSDPTVLGQPQHF.

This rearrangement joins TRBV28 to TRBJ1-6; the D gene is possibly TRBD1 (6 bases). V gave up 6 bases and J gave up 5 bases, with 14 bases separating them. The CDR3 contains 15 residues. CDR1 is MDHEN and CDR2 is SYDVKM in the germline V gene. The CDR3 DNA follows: TGTGCCAGCAGCCAAGGACAGACTAATAATTCACCCCTCCACTTT. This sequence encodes CASSQGQTNNSPLHF.

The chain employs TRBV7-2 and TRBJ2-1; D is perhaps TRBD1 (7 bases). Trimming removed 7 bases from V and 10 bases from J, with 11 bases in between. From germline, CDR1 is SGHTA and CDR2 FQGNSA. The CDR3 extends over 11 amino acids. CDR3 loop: CASNSGGEQFF. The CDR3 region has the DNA TGTGCCAGCAATTCAGGGGGGGAGCAGTTCTTC.

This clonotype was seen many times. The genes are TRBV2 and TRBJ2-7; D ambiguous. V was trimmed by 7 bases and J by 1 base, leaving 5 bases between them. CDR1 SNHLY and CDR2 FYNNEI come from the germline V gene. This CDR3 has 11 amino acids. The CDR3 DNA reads TGTGCCAGCATGTGGTCCTACGAGCAGTACTTC. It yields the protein CASMWSYEQYF.

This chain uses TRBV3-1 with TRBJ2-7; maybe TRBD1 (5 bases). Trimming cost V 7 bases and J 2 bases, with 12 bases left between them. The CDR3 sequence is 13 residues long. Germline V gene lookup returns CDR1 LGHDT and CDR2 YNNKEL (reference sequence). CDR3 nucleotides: TGTGCCAGCATCAGGGTTCTCCCCTACGAGCAGTACTTC. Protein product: CASIRVLPYEQYF.

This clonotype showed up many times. The CDR3 region is CASRAGTSGTYEQYF. CDR3 DNA: TGTGCCAGCAGGGCCGGGACTAGCGGGACTTACGAGCAGTACTTC. This chain joins TRBV2 and TRBJ2-7, with 13 nucleotides matching TRBD2. J lost 4 bases, V lost 6 bases, and 6 bases had no gene match. The CDR3 spans 15 residues. Germline-derived CDR1 and CDR2 are SNHLY and FYNNEI. The variable domain in full, with the rest retrieved from reference TRBV2 and TRBJ2-7, is EPEVTQTPSHQVTQMGQEVILRCVPISNHLYFYWYRQILGQKVEFLVSFYNNEISEKSEIFDDQFSVERPDGSNFTLKIRSTKLEDSAMYFCASRAGTSGTYEQYFGPGTRLTVT.

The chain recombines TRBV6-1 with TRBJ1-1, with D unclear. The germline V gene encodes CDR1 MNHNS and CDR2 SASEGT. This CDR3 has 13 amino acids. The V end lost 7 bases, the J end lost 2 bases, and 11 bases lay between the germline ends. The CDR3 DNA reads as TGTGCCAGCAATCTCCAGAGAAACACTGAAGCTTTCTTT. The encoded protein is CASNLQRNTEAFF.

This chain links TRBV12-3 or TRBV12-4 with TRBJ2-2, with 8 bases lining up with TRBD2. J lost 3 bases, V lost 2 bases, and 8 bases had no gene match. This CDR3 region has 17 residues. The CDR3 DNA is TGTGCCAGCAGTTTAAGGACTAGCTGGGGGTACACCGGGGAGCTGTTTTTT. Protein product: CASSLRTSWGYTGELFF.

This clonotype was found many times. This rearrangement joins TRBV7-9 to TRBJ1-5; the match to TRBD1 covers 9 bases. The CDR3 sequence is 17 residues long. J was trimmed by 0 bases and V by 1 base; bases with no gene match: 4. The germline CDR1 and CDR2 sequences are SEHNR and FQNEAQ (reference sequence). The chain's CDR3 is CASSLGTGDPSNQPQHF. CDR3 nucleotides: TGTGCCAGCAGCTTAGGGACAGGGGACCCTAGCAATCAGCCCCAGCATTTT.

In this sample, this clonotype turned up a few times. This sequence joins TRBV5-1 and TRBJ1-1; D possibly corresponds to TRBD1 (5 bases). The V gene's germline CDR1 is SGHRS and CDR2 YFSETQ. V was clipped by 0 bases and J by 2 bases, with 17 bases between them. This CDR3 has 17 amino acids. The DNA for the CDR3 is TGCGCCAGCAGCTTGGAGTTGTCGGTGGGACTTAACACTGAAGCTTTCTTT. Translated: CASSLELSVGLNTEAFF.

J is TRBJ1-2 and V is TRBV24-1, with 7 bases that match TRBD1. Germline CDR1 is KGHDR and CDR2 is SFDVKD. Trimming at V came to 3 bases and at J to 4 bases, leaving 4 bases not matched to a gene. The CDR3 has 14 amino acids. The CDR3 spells CATSDTGQLYGYTF. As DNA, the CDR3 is TGTGCCACCAGTGATACGGGACAGCTCTATGGCTACACCTTC.

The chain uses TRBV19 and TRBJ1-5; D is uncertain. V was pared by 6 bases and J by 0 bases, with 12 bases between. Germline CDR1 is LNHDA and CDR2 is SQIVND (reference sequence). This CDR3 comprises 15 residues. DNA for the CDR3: TGTGCCAGTAGAAGGACCCTTCTTAGCAATCAGCCCCAGCATTTT. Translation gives CASRRTLLSNQPQHF.

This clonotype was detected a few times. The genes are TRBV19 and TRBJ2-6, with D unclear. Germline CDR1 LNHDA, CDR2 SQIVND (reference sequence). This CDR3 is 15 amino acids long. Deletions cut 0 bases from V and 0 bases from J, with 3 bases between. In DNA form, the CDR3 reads TGTGCCAGTAGTATAGAATACTCTGGGGCCAACGTCCTGACTTTC. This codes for CASSIEYSGANVLTF.

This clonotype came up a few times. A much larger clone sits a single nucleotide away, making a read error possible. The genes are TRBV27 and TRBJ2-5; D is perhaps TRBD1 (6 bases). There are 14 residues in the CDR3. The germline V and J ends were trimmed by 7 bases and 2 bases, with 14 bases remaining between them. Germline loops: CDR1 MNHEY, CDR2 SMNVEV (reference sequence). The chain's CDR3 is CASNWLDRQETQYF. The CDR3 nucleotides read TGTGCCAGCAATTGGCTCGACAGGCAAGAGACCCAGTACTTC.